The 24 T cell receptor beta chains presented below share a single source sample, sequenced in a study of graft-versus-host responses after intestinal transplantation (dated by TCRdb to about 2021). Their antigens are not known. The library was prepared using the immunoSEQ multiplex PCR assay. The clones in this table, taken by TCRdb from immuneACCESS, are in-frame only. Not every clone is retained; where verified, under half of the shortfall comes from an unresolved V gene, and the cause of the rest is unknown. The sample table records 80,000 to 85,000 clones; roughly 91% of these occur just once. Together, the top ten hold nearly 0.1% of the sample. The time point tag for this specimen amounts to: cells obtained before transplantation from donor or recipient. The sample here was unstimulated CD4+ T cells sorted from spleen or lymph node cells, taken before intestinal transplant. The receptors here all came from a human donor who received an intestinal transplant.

CDR3 sequence reads: CASSQDYGLASNEQFF. The DNA of the CDR3 is TGCGCCAGCAGCCAAGATTACGGACTAGCGTCGAATGAGCAGTTCTTC. V gene TRBV4-3 combines with J gene TRBJ2-1; 9 nucleotides match TRBD2. CDR1 and CDR2 from the germline V gene are LGHNA and YSLEER. The CDR3 spans 16 residues. The J segment lost 7 bases and the V segment lost 0 bases, leaving 7 bases of the junction unmatched.

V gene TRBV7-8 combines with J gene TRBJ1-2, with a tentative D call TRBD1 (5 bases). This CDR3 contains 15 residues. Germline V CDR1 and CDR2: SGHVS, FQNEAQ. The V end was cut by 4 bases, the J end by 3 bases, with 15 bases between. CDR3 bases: TGTGCCAGCAGCTCCCGGGACTTCTCGCACTATGGCTACACCTTC. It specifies CASSSRDFSHYGYTF.

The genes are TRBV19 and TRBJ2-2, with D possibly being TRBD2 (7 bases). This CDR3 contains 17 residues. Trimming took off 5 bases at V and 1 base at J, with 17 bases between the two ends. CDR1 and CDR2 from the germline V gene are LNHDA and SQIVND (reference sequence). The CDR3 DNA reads TGTGCCAGTAGTCTAAAAGTCGGGGGGCAGAACACCGGGGAGCTGTTTTTT. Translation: CASSLKVGGQNTGELFF.

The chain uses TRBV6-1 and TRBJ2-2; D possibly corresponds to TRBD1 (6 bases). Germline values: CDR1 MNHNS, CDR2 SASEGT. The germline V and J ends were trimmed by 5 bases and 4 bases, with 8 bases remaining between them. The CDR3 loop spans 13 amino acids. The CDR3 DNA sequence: TGTGCCAGCAGTTTACAGGGCACCGGGGAGCTGTTTTTT. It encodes CASSLQGTGELFF.

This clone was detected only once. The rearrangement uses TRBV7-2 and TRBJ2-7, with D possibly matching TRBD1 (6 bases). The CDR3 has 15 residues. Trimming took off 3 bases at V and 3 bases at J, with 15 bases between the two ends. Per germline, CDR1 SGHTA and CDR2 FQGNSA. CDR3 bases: TGTGCCAGCAGCTTTGGGGGCGCAATCGGCTACGAGCAGTACTTC. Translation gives CASSFGGAIGYEQYF.

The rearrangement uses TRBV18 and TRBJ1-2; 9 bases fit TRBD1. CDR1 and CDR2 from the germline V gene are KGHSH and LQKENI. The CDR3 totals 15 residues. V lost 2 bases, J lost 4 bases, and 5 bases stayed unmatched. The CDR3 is CASSPTGGSGYGYTF. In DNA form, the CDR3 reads TGTGCCAGCTCACCAACAGGGGGCTCAGGCTATGGCTACACCTTC.

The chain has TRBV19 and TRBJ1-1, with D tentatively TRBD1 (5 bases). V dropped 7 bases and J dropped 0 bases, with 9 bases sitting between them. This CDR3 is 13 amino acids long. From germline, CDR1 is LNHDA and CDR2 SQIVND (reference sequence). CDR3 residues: CASKAGLNTEAFF. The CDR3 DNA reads TGTGCCAGTAAGGCAGGGCTGAACACTGAAGCTTTCTTT.

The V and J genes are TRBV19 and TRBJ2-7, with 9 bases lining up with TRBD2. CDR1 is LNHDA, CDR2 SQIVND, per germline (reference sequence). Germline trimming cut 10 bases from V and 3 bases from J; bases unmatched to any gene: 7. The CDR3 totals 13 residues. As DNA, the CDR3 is TGTGCCACGCGGGGGACTAGCTTCTACGAGCAGTACTTC. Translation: CATRGTSFYEQYF.

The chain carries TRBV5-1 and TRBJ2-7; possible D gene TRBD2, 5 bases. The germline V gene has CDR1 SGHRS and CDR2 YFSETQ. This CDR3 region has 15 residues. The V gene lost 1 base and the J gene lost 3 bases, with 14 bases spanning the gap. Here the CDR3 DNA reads TGCGCCAGCAGCTTGTTGGAAACCGGGGTCTACGAGCAGTACTTC. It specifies CASSLLETGVYEQYF.

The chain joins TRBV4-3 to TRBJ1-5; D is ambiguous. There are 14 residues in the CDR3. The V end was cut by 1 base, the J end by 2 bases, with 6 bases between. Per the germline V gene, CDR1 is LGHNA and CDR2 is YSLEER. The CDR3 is CASSQVSGNQPQHF. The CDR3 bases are TGCGCCAGCAGCCAAGTGTCGGGCAATCAGCCCCAGCATTTT.

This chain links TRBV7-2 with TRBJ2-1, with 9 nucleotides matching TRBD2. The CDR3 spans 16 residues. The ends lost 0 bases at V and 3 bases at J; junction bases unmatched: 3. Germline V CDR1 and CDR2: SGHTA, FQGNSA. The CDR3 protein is CASSLAGTSRYNEQFF. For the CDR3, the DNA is TGTGCCAGCAGCTTAGCGGGGACTAGCCGCTACAATGAGCAGTTCTTC.

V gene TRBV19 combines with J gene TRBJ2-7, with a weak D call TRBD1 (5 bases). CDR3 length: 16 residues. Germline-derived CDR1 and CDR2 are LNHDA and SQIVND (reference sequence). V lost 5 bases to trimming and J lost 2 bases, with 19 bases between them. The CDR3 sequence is CASSPRQPLLAYEQYF. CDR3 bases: TGTGCCAGTAGTCCCCGACAGCCACTACTCGCCTACGAGCAGTACTTC.

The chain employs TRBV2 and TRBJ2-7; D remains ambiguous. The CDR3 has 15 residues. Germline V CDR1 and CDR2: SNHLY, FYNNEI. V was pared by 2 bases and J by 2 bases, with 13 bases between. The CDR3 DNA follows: TGTGCCAGCAGTGAATTGGGTCGTGGGCCCTACGAGCAGTACTTC. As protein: CASSELGRGPYEQYF.

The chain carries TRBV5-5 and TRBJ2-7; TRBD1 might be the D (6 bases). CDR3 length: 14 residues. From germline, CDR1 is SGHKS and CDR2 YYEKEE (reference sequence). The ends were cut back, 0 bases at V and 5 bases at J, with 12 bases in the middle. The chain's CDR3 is CASSLVRGINEQYF. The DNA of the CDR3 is TGTGCCAGCAGCTTGGTGAGGGGGATCAACGAGCAGTACTTC.

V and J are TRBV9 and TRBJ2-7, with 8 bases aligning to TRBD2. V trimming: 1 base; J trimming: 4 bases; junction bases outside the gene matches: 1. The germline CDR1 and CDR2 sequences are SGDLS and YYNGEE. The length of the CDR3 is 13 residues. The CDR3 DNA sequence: TGTGCCAGCAGCGTACGCGGGGGGTACGAGCAGTACTTC. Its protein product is CASSVRGGYEQYF. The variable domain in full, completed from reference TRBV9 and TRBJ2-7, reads DSGVTQTPKHLITATGQRVTLRCSPRSGDLSVYWYQQSLDQGLQFLIQYYNGEERAKGNILERFSAQQFPDLHSELNLSSLELGDSALYFCASSVRGGYEQYFGPGTRLTVT.

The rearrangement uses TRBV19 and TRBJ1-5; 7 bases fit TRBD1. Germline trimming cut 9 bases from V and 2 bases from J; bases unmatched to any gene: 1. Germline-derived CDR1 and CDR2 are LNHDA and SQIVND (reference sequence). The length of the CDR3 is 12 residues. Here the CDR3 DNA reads TGTGCCAGCAGGGGGGGCAATCAGCCCCAGCATTTT. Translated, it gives CASRGGNQPQHF.

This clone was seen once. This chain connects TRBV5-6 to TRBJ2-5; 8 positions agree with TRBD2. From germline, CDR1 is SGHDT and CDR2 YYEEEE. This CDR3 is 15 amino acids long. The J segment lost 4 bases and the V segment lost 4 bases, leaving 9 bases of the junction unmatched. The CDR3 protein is CASSPPGGARETQYF. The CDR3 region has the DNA TGTGCCAGCAGCCCACCCGGGGGGGCTCGAGAGACCCAGTACTTC.

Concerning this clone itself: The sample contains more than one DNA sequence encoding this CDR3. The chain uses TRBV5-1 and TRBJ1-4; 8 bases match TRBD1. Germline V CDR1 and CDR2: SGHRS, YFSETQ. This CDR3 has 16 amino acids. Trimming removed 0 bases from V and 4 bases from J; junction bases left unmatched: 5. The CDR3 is CASSLGGTGGNEKLFF. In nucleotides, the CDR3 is TGCGCCAGCAGCTTGGGCGGGACAGGAGGTAATGAAAAACTGTTTTTT. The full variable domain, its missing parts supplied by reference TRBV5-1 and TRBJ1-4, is KAGVTQTPRYLIKTRGQQVTLSCSPISGHRSVSWYQQTPGQGLQFLFEYFSETQRNKGNFPGRFSGRQFSNSRSEMNVSTLELGDSALYLCASSLGGTGGNEKLFFGSGTQLSVL.

The CDR3: CASSPGLAGGPAGELFF. The CDR3 DNA is TGTGCCAGCAGTCCAGGACTAGCGGGGGGGCCCGCCGGGGAGCTGTTTTTT. This chain connects TRBV27 to TRBJ2-2; 15 nucleotides line up with TRBD2. The CDR3 contains 17 residues. Per germline, CDR1 MNHEY and CDR2 SMNVEV (reference sequence). The V segment lost 5 bases and the J segment 6 bases; nucleotides outside the gene matches: 7.

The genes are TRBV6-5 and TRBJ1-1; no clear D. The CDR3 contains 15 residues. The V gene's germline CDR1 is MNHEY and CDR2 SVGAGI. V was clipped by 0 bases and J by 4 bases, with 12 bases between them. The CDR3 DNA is TGTGCCAGCAGTTACTCCACTACACTTATCACTGAAGCTTTCTTT. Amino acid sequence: CASSYSTTLITEAFF.

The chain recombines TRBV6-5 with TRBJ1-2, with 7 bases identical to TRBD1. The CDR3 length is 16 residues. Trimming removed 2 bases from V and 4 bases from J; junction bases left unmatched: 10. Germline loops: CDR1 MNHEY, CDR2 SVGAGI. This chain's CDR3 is CASSYGPTGASYGYTF. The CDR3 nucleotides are TGTGCCAGCAGTTACGGCCCAACAGGGGCGAGCTATGGCTACACCTTC.

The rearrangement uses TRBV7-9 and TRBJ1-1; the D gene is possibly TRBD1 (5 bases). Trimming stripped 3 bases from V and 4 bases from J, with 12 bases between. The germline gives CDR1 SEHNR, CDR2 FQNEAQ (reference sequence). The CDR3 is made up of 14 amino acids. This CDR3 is CASSLPLGGTEAFF. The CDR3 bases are TGTGCCAGCAGCTTGCCCCTGGGGGGCACTGAAGCTTTCTTT. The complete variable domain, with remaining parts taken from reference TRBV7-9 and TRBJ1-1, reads DTGVSQNPRHKITKRGQNVTFRCDPISEHNRLYWYRQTLGQGPEFLTYFQNEAQLEKSRLLSDRFSAERPKGSFSTLEIQRTEQGDSAMYLCASSLPLGGTEAFFGQGTRLTVV.

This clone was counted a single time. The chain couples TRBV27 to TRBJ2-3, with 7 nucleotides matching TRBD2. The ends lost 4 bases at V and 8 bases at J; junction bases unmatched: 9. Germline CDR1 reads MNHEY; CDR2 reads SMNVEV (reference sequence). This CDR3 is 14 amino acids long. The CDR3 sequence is CASSSGEGRATQYF. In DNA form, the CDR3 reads TGTGCCAGCAGTTCCGGGGAGGGGAGGGCTACGCAGTATTTT.

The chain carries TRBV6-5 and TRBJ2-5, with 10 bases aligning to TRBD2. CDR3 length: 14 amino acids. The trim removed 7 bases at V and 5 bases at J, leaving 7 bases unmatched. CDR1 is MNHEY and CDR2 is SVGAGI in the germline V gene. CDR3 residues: CASKERGGGETQYF. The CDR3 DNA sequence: TGTGCCAGCAAGGAGCGGGGGGGCGGGGAGACCCAGTACTTC.